The source of this TCR beta chain is a study of blood T cell repertoires in COVID-19. Trimming removed 1 base from V and 0 bases from J, with 8 bases in between. CDR3 length equals 15 residues. Looked up from germline, CDR1 is SGHTA and CDR2 is FQGNSA. The table lists this clone with a count of one. The protocol was immunoSEQ multiplex PCR, while the TCRdb copy is restricted to in-frame clones and leaves out a portion. The sample shows 180,000 or so clones, 80% to 85% of them seen only once. The origin of this receptor is a human donor with acute or convalescent COVID-19. The donor label of this sample is uncertain. The material sequenced was peripheral blood. The V call is TRBV7-2, the J call TRBJ2-3; a possible D gene is TRBD2 (6 bases). The CDR3 is CASSLVSGSTDTQYF. The CDR3 DNA reads as TGTGCCAGCAGCTTAGTTAGCGGAAGCACAGATACGCAGTATTTT.